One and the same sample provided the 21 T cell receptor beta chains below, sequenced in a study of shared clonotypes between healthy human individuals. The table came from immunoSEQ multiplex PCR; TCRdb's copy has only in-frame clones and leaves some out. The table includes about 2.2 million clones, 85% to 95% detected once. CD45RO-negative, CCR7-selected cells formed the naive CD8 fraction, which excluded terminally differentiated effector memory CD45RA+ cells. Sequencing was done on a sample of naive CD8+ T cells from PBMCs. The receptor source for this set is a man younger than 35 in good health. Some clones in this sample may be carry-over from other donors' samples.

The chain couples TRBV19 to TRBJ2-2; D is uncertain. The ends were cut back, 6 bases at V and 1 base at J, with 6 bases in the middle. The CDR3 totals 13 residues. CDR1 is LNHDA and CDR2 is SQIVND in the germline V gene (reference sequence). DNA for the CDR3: TGTGCCAGTAGGAAGAAGAACACCGGGGAGCTGTTTTTT. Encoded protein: CASRKKNTGELFF.

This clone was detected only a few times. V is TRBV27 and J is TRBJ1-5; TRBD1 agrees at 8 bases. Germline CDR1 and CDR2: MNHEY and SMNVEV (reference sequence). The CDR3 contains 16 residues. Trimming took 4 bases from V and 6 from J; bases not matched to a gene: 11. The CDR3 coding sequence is TGTGCCAGCAGTTCCACTCGAGGGCAGGGGGCTCAGCCCCAGCATTTT. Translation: CASSSTRGQGAQPQHF.

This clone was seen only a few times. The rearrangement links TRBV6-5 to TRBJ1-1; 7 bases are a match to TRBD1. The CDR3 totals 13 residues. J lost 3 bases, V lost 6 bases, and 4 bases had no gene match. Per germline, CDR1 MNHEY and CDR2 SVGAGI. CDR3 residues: CASSTGADTEAFF. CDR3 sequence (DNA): TGTGCCAGCAGCACAGGGGCGGACACTGAAGCTTTCTTT.

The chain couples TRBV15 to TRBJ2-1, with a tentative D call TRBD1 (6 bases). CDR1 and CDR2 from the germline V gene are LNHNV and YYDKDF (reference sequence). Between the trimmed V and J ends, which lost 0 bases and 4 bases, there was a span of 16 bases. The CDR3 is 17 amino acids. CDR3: CATSRDGGQAQYNEQFF. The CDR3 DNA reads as TGTGCCACCAGCAGAGATGGGGGCCAGGCCCAATACAATGAGCAGTTCTTC.

This CDR3 is CASSLGDTDTQYF. The CDR3 nucleotides are TGTGCCAGCAGCTTGGGAGACACAGATACGCAGTATTTT. The chain employs TRBV5-6 and TRBJ2-3; no definite D call. The CDR3 sequence is 13 residues long. CDR1 and CDR2 from the germline V gene are SGHDT and YYEEEE. V lost 0 bases to trimming and J lost 2 bases, with 4 bases between them.

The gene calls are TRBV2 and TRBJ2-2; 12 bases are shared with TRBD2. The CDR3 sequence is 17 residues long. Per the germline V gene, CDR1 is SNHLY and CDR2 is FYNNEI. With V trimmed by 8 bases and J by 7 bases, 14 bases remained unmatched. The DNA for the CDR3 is TGTGCCAGCTCCCCGACTAGCGGGAGCGCGAAAGGCGGGGAGCTGTTTTTT. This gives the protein CASSPTSGSAKGGELFF. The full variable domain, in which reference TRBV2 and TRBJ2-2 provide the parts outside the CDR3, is EPEVTQTPSHQVTQMGQEVILRCVPISNHLYFYWYRQILGQKVEFLVSFYNNEISEKSEIFDDQFSVERPDGSNFTLKIRSTKLEDSAMYFCASSPTSGSAKGGELFFGEGSRLTVL.

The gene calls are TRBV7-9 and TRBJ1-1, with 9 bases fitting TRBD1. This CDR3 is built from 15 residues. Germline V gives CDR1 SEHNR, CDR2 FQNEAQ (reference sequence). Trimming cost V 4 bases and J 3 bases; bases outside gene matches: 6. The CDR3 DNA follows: TGTGCCAGCAGCTCGGTGGACAGGGGATACACTGAAGCTTTCTTT. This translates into CASSSVDRGYTEAFF.

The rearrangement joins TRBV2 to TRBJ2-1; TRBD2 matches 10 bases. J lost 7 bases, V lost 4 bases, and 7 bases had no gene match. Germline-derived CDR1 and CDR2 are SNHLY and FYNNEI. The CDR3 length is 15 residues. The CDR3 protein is CASSAVAGGRNEQFF. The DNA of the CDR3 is TGTGCCAGCAGTGCCGTAGCGGGAGGAAGGAATGAGCAGTTCTTC.

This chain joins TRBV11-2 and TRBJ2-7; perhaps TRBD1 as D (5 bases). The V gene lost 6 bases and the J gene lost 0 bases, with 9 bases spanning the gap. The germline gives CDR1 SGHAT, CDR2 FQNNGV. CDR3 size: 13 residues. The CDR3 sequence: CASSDRRSYEQYF. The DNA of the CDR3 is TGTGCCAGCAGTGACAGACGCTCCTACGAGCAGTACTTC. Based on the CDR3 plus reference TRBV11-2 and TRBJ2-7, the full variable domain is EAGVAQSPRYKIIEKRQSVAFWCNPISGHATLYWYQQILGQGPKLLIQFQNNGVVDDSQLPKDRFSAERLKGVDSTLKIQPAKLEDSAVYLCASSDRRSYEQYFGPGTRLTVT.

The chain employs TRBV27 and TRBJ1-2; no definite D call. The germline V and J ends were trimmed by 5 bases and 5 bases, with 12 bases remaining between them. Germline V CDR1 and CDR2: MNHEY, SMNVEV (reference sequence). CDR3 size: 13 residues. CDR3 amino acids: CASSPRALYGYTF. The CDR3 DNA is TGTGCCAGCAGTCCGCGGGCCCTGTATGGCTACACCTTC.

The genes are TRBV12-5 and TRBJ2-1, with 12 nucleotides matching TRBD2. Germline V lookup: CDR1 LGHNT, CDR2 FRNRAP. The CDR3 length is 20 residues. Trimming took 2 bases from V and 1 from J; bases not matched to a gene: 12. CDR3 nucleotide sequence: TGTGCTAGTGGTTTGTTTGTTGTGACCGGGACTAGCGGGTCCTACAATGAGCAGTTCTTC. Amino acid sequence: CASGLFVVTGTSGSYNEQFF. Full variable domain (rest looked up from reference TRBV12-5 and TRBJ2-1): DARVTQTPRHKVTEMGQEVTMRCQPILGHNTVFWYRQTMMQGLELLAYFRNRAPLDDSGMPKDRFSAEMPDATLATLKIQPSEPRDSAVYFCASGLFVVTGTSGSYNEQFFGPGTRLTVL.

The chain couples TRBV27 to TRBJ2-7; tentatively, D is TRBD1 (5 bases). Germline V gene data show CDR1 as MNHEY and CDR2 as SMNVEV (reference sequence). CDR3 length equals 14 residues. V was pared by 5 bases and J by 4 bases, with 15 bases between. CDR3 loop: CASSDQDNLYEQYF. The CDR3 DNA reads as TGTGCCAGCAGTGACCAGGACAACTTATACGAGCAGTACTTC.

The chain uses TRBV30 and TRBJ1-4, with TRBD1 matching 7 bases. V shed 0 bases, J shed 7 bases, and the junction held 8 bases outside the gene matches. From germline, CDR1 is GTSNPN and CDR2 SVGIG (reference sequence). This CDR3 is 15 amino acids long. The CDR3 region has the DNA TGTGCCTGGAGTGTACTCTCCGGGACAGCTGAAAAACTGTTTTTT. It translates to CAWSVLSGTAEKLFF.

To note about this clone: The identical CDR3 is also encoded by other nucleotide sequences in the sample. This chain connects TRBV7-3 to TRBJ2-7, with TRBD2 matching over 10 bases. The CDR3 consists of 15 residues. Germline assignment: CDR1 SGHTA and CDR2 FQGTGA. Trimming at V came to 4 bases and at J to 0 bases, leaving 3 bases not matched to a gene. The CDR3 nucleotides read TGTGCCAGCAGCTGGACTAGCGGTAGCTCCTACGAGCAGTACTTC. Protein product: CASSWTSGSSYEQYF.

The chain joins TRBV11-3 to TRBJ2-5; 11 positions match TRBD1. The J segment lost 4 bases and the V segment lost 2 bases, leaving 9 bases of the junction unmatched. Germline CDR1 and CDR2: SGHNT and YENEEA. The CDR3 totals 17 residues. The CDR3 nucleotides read TGTGCCAGCAGCTTAAGGAGGGGACAGGGGGATGGAGAGACCCAGTACTTC. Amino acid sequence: CASSLRRGQGDGETQYF.

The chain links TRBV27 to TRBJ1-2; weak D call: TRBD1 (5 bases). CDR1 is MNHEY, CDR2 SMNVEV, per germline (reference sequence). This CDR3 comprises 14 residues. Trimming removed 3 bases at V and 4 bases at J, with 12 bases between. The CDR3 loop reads CASSLSDRFYGYTF. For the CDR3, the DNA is TGTGCCAGCAGTTTGTCCGACAGATTCTATGGCTACACCTTC.

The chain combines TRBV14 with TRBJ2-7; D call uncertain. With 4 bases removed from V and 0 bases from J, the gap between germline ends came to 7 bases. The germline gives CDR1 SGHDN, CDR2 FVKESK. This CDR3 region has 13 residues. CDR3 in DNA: TGTGCCAGCAGCCTTTTTTCCTCCTACGAGCAGTACTTC. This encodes CASSLFSSYEQYF.

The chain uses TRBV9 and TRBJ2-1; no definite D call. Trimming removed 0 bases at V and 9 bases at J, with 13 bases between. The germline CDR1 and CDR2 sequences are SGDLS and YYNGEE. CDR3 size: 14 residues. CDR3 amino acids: CASSVESSPREQFF. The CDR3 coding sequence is TGTGCCAGCAGCGTAGAGTCCAGCCCACGTGAGCAGTTCTTC.

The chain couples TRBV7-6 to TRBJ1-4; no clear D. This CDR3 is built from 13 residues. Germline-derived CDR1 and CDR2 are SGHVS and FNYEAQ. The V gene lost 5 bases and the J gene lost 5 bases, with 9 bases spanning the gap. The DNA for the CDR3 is TGTGCCAGCAGCGTCACAATAAATGAAAAACTGTTTTTT. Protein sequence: CASSVTINEKLFF. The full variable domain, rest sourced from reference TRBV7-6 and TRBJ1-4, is GAGVSQSPRYKVTKRGQDVALRCDPISGHVSLYWYRQALGQGPEFLTYFNYEAQQDKSGLPNDRFSAERPEGSISTLTIQRTEQRDSAMYRCASSVTINEKLFFGSGTQLSVL.

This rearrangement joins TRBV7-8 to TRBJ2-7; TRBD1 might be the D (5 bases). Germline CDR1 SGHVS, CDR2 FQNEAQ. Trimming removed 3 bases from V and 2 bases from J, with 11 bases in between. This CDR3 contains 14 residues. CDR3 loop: CASSLGPNPYEQYF. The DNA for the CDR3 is TGTGCCAGCAGCTTGGGGCCCAACCCCTACGAGCAGTACTTC.

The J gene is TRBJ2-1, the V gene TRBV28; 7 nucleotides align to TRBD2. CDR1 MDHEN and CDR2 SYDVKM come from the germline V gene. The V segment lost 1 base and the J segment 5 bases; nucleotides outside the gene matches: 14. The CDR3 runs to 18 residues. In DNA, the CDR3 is TGTGCCAGCAGTTTATCCCCCGCTAGCGGTAGTCTGGACAATGAGCAGTTCTTC. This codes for CASSLSPASGSLDNEQFF.